The 18 T cell receptor beta chains presented below share a single source sample, sequenced in a study of blood T cell repertoires in COVID-19. Clones were read by immunoSEQ multiplex PCR, and TCRdb kept only the in-frame ones, dropping some. The sample has 35,000 to 50,000 clones; roughly 91% are singletons. Sequencing used peripheral blood. These receptor sequences come from a human donor in a cohort sampled during active COVID-19.

The V and J genes are TRBV9 and TRBJ1-3; D is uncertain. Germline loops: CDR1 SGDLS, CDR2 YYNGEE. This CDR3 spans 18 amino acids. Trimming stripped 4 bases from V and 0 bases from J, with 20 bases between. The DNA of the CDR3 is TGTGCCAGCAGCCTCGGGGTCAGGACCCGTACCTCTGGAAACACCATATATTTT. This translates into CASSLGVRTRTSGNTIYF.

This clone was observed once. The gene calls are TRBV6-1 and TRBJ2-7; TRBD1 aligns across 10 bases. CDR1 is MNHNS and CDR2 is SASEGT in the germline V gene. J lost 5 bases, V lost 1 base, and 8 bases had no gene match. The CDR3 length is 16 residues. CDR3 protein: CASSEGSGTGAHEQYF. CDR3 nucleotide sequence: TGTGCCAGCAGTGAAGGCTCCGGGACAGGGGCCCACGAGCAGTACTTC.

The rearrangement links TRBV6-5 to TRBJ1-3, with 7 nucleotides matching TRBD1. The CDR3 totals 15 residues. Germline CDR1 MNHEY, CDR2 SVGAGI. V shed 7 bases, J shed 0 bases, and the junction held 6 bases outside the gene matches. The CDR3 protein is CASTRQGFSGNTIYF. CDR3 nucleotide sequence: TGTGCCAGCACCCGACAGGGTTTCTCTGGAAACACCATATATTTT.

The chain combines TRBV4-2 with TRBJ2-1, with 9 bases aligning to TRBD2. The J segment lost 7 bases and the V segment lost 7 bases, leaving 11 bases of the junction unmatched. CDR3 length: 15 residues. Germline V gene lookup returns CDR1 LGHNA and CDR2 YNFKEQ. The CDR3, as DNA: TGTGCCAGCACCCCAAGTAGCGGGAGTAGGAATGAGCAGTTCTTC. Its protein is CASTPSSGSRNEQFF.

The gene calls are TRBV6-1 and TRBJ2-7; D might be TRBD2 (6 bases). CDR3 size: 18 residues. Germline V gene data show CDR1 as MNHNS and CDR2 as SASEGT. The germline V and J ends were trimmed by 1 base and 1 base, with 20 bases remaining between them. CDR3 sequence reads: CASSEEFPRGTLSYEQYF. CDR3 in DNA: TGTGCCAGCAGTGAAGAATTCCCGCGCGGGACCCTTTCCTACGAGCAGTACTTC.

The chain has TRBV16 and TRBJ1-5; TRBD1 aligns across 7 bases. There are 16 residues in the CDR3. Trimming at V came to 4 bases and at J to 3 bases, leaving 9 bases not matched to a gene. Germline CDR1 and CDR2: KGHSY and FQNENV. This chain's CDR3 is CASSPRTQGINQPQHF. DNA for the CDR3: TGTGCCAGCAGCCCCAGGACACAGGGGATCAATCAGCCCCAGCATTTT.

This chain joins TRBV2 and TRBJ1-6, with 7 bases fitting TRBD1. Germline V lookup: CDR1 SNHLY, CDR2 FYNNEI. J was trimmed by 6 bases and V by 6 bases; bases with no gene match: 2. CDR3 size: 13 residues. The CDR3 DNA is TGTGCCAGCAGCGGGACAGCTAATTCACCCCTCCACTTT. Its translation is CASSGTANSPLHF.

The chain recombines TRBV4-1 with TRBJ1-5; maybe TRBD1 (5 bases). The germline CDR1 and CDR2 sequences are MGHRA and YSYEKL. Trimming took off 0 bases at V and 0 bases at J, with 6 bases between the two ends. The CDR3 length is 15 residues. CDR3 bases: TGCGCCAGCAGCCAAGAAGGACATAGCAATCAGCCCCAGCATTTT. Protein sequence: CASSQEGHSNQPQHF.

This clone occurred once. The chain carries TRBV28 and TRBJ2-7; 12 bases line up with TRBD1. V trimming: 5 bases; J trimming: 7 bases; junction bases outside the gene matches: 12. The CDR3 runs to 16 residues. CDR1 is MDHEN and CDR2 is SYDVKM in the germline V gene. For the CDR3, the DNA is TGTGCCAGCAGTCTACCGCCGGGACAGGGGGCAAGGGAGCAGTACTTC. Its translation is CASSLPPGQGAREQYF.

The chain joins TRBV6-1 to TRBJ1-1, with a possible D match to TRBD1 (6 bases). CDR1 is MNHNS and CDR2 is SASEGT in the germline V gene. The CDR3 contains 14 residues. V lost 2 bases to trimming and J lost 1 base, with 8 bases between them. The CDR3 bases are TGTGCCAGCAGTGAAAGGACAGAGAACACTGAAGCTTTCTTT. Amino acid sequence: CASSERTENTEAFF.

The rearrangement joins TRBV5-4 to TRBJ2-7; no clear D gene. The germline V and J ends were trimmed by 4 bases and 4 bases, with 15 bases remaining between them. This CDR3 spans 14 amino acids. The germline V gene has CDR1 SGHNT and CDR2 YYREEE (reference sequence). The CDR3 here is CASSEGVFGYEQYF. In DNA form, the CDR3 reads TGTGCCAGCAGCGAAGGCGTATTCGGGTACGAGCAGTACTTC.

V gene TRBV7-8 combines with J gene TRBJ2-3; 12 bases are a match to TRBD2. The V and J ends lost 5 bases and 7 bases, in that order; junction bases with no gene match: 19. Germline CDR1 SGHVS, CDR2 FQNEAQ. The length of the CDR3 is 19 residues. The CDR3: CASSPTKPRTSGIWNTQYF. The CDR3 bases are TGTGCCAGCAGCCCAACTAAACCTAGGACTAGCGGGATTTGGAATACGCAGTATTTT.

This chain uses TRBV7-2 with TRBJ2-5; 10 bases are shared with TRBD2. The CDR3 runs 16 residues. Trimming at V came to 5 bases and at J to 3 bases, leaving 9 bases not matched to a gene. In germline, CDR1 is SGHTA, CDR2 FQGNSA. The CDR3 nucleotides read TGTGCCAGCAGCCCGATGGGTAGCGGGAGGAAAGAGACCCAGTACTTC. Translated: CASSPMGSGRKETQYF. The complete variable domain, with remaining parts taken from reference TRBV7-2 and TRBJ2-5, reads GAGVSQSPSNKVTEKGKDVELRCDPISGHTALYWYRQSLGQGLEFLIYFQGNSAPDKSGLPSDRFSAERTGGSVSTLTIQRTQQEDSAVYLCASSPMGSGRKETQYFGPGTRLLVL.

The CDR3 region is CASSQGLAGGRETQYF. CDR3 nucleotide sequence: TGTGCCAGCAGCCAGGGACTAGCGGGAGGACGGGAGACCCAGTACTTC. The gene calls are TRBV7-9 and TRBJ2-5; 15 bases line up with TRBD2. Germline-derived CDR1 and CDR2 are SEHNR and FQNEAQ (reference sequence). Trimming took 5 bases from V and 5 from J; bases not matched to a gene: 6. The CDR3 extends over 16 amino acids.

The sample holds one count of this clone. The chain carries TRBV5-1 and TRBJ2-7; D may be TRBD2 (6 bases). The CDR3 contains 14 residues. Deletions cut 0 bases from V and 2 bases from J, with 9 bases between. In germline, CDR1 is SGHRS, CDR2 YFSETQ. DNA for the CDR3: TGCGCCAGCAGCTTGGGGGGGACTGCCTACGAGCAGTACTTC. Amino acid sequence: CASSLGGTAYEQYF.

The chain joins TRBV21-1 to TRBJ2-3; the DNA was not compared with TRBD2, the D call given in the table. TRBV21-1 represents a pseudogene. The CDR3 extends over 16 amino acids. CDR3 nucleotides: TGTGCCAGCAGCAAAGGACTAGCGGGAGTGAGTGATACGCAGTATTTT. It codes for CASSKGLAGVSDTQYF.

This sequence joins TRBV28 and TRBJ1-5, with unresolved D. The CDR3 spans 13 residues. Per the germline V gene, CDR1 is MDHEN and CDR2 is SYDVKM. Between the trimmed V and J ends, which lost 8 bases and 4 bases, there was a span of 12 bases. The CDR3 region is CASCEETNQPQHF. The CDR3 DNA reads TGTGCCAGCTGTGAGGAAACTAATCAGCCCCAGCATTTT.

This rearrangement joins TRBV4-1 to TRBJ2-7, with D possibly TRBD1 on 5 matching bases. Trimming shortened V by 1 base and J by 6 bases, and 22 bases separated the two germline ends. The CDR3 has 17 amino acids. Germline assignment: CDR1 MGHRA and CDR2 YSYEKL. The CDR3 coding sequence is TGCGCCAGCAGCCAAGTCGTAGGTTGGCAGGGAATACGCGAGCAGTACTTC. Translation: CASSQVVGWQGIREQYF.